Listed here are 10 T cell receptor beta chains from one sample, sequenced in a study of metastatic and nonmetastatic thyroid tumors (dated by TCRdb to the early 2020s). No treatment had been received by any patient before thyroid surgery. The library was generated by PCR. The sequencer listed for this sample is Illumina HiSeq 4000. TCRdb reworked the public reads: Q25 trimming with fastp, MiXCR clone assembly, productive beta chains retained. The sample table records about 47,000 clones; around 25% of these occur just once. The ten largest clones capture around 3.4% of the sample. The specimen was blood. The receptors here all came from a male donor with papillary thyroid cancer or a benign thyroid nodule (not recorded which). Some clones in this sample may be carry-over from other donors' samples.

There are a few counts of this clone. The chain couples TRBV27 to TRBJ1-2; 9 nucleotides line up with TRBD1. CDR3 length: 14 amino acids. CDR1 is MNHEY and CDR2 is SMNVEV in the germline V gene (reference sequence). Trimming took 2 bases from V and 7 from J; bases not matched to a gene: 5. In DNA, the CDR3 is TGTGCCAGCAGTTTAGACAGGGGGGTATCTGGCTACACCTTC. It encodes CASSLDRGVSGYTF.

This clone was seen only a few times. The chain couples TRBV6-2 or TRBV6-3 to TRBJ1-6; D not resolved. The CDR3 consists of 16 residues. The V gene lost 0 bases and the J gene lost 7 bases, with 13 bases spanning the gap. The V gene's germline CDR1 is MNHEY and CDR2 SVGEGT. CDR3 nucleotides: TGTGCCAGCAGTTACTCGCAGTCCCTTGGGAATTCACCCCTCCACTTT. It codes for CASSYSQSLGNSPLHF.

This clone was picked up many times. This chain connects TRBV24-1 to TRBJ2-1, with 10 bases aligning to TRBD2. This CDR3 has 14 amino acids. Per the germline V gene, CDR1 is KGHDR and CDR2 is SFDVKD. Unmatched junction bases numbered 5, after V lost 5 bases and J lost 8 bases. DNA for the CDR3: TGTGCCACCAGTGGGACTAGCGGTTTTGATGAGCAGTTCTTC. It codes for CATSGTSGFDEQFF.

The chain employs TRBV20-1 and TRBJ2-3, with D perhaps TRBD1 or TRBD2 (5 bases each). The CDR3 length is 14 residues. CDR1 and CDR2 (germline): DFQATT, SNEGSKA (reference sequence). V was pared by 6 bases and J by 3 bases, with 16 bases between. This chain's CDR3 is CSAPGPLGTDTQYF. CDR3 in DNA: TGCAGTGCCCCGGGACCCCTGGGGACAGATACGCAGTATTTT.

The table lists this clone with a few counts. The chain combines TRBV6-1 with TRBJ2-7; D perhaps matches TRBD2 (5 bases). The CDR3 totals 13 residues. Trimming pared 8 bases from V and 5 bases from J, leaving 16 bases between. Germline loops: CDR1 MNHNS, CDR2 SASEGT. This CDR3 reads CASLFRGPDEQYF. The CDR3 DNA reads as TGTGCCAGCTTGTTCCGGGGTCCCGACGAGCAGTACTTC.

In its sample, this clone was seen many times. The V call is TRBV18, the J call TRBJ1-1; no clear D. The CDR3 is made up of 13 amino acids. CDR1 and CDR2 (germline): KGHSH, LQKENI. The ends were cut back, 2 bases at V and 5 bases at J, with 9 bases in the middle. The CDR3 reads CASSPRQFTEAFF. Written as DNA, the CDR3 is TGTGCCAGCTCACCAAGGCAGTTTACTGAAGCTTTCTTT.

A note on this clone: The junction departs from germline at one end; a sequencing error may be responsible. The rearrangement uses TRBV6-2 or TRBV6-3 and TRBJ1-1; 7 nucleotides agree with TRBD1. This CDR3 has 17 amino acids. Germline values: CDR1 MNHEY, CDR2 SVGEGT. The DNA of the CDR3 is TGTGCCAGCAGTTACCTACGGACAGGTTGGGGGAACGCTGAAGCTTTCTTT. The encoded protein is CASSYLRTGWGNAEAFF.

This clone was detected many times. The CDR3 coding sequence is TGTGCCAGCAGCTTCAGAGGAGAGGAAGAGTTTTTT. Amino acid sequence: CASSFRGEEEFF. This chain joins TRBV5-6 and TRBJ1-4; D gene ambiguous. Per the germline V gene, CDR1 is SGHDT and CDR2 is YYEEEE. This CDR3 contains 12 residues. V dropped 2 bases and J dropped 16 bases, with 15 bases sitting between them.

V is TRBV6-5 and J is TRBJ2-7; D ambiguous. Germline V gene sequence: CDR1 MNHEY, CDR2 SVGAGI. The CDR3 totals 13 residues. The V end lost 2 bases, the J end lost 3 bases, and 8 bases lay between the germline ends. CDR3 region: CASSYGLSYEQYF. The CDR3 DNA sequence: TGTGCCAGCAGTTACGGGCTCAGCTACGAGCAGTACTTC.

The rearrangement links TRBV30 to TRBJ1-2; D is perhaps TRBD1 (5 bases). The ends were cut back, 0 bases at V and 8 bases at J, with 10 bases in the middle. The CDR3 is 12 residues long. Germline loops: CDR1 GTSNPN, CDR2 SVGIG (reference sequence). CDR3 region: CAWSVQEVGYTF. CDR3 sequence (DNA): TGTGCCTGGAGTGTACAGGAGGTAGGCTACACCTTC.